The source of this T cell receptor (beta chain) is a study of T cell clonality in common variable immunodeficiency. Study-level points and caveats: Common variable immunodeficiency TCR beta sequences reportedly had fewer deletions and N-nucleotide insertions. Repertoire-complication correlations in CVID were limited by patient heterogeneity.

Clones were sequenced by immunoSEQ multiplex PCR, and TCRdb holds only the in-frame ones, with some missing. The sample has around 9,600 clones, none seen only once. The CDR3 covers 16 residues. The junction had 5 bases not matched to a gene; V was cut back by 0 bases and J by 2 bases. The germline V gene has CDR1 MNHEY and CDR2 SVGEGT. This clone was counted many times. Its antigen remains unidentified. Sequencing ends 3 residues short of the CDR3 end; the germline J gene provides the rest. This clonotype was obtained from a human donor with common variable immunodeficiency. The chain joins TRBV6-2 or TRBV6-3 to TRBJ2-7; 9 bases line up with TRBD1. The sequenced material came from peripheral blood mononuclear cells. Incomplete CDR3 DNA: TGTGCCAGCAGTTACTCCGGGACAGGGCACCCCTACGAG. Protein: CASSYSGTGHPYE. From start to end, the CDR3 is CASSYSGTGHPYEQYF.